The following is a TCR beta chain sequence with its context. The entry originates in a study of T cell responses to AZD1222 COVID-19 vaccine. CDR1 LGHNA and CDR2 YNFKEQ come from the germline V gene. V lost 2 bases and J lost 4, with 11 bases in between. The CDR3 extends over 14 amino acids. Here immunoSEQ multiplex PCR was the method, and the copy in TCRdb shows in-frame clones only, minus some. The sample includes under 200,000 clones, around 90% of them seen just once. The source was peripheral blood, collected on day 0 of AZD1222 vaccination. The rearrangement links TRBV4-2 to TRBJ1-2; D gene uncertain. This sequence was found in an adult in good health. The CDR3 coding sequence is TGTGCCAGCAGCCAAACCGACTGGGGCTATGGCTACACCTTC. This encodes CASSQTDWGYGYTF.